The 28 T cell receptor beta chains in this list originate from one sample, sequenced in a study of cytomegalovirus exposure and HLA in healthy donors. With 60 Vbeta and 13 Jbeta primers, the PCR was carried out. Method: immunoSEQ multiplex PCR; TCRdb's copy keeps in-frame clones and lacks some. The sample has over 200,000 clones, about 85% seen once; the top ten hold 1.3%. Sequencing was done on a sample of PBMCs. Receptor source: a human donor in good health.

The chain carries TRBV2 and TRBJ2-3, with 14 positions matching TRBD2. J was trimmed by 7 bases and V by 5 bases; bases with no gene match: 2. The germline V gene encodes CDR1 SNHLY and CDR2 FYNNEI. This CDR3 is built from 14 residues. CDR3 sequence (DNA): TGTGCCAGCAGTCGACTAGCGGGGGGGAATACGCAGTATTTT. This codes for CASSRLAGGNTQYF.

V usage is TRBV5-6 and J usage is TRBJ1-3; the match to TRBD1 covers 7 bases. Germline V gene lookup returns CDR1 SGHDT and CDR2 YYEEEE. This CDR3 has 17 residues. V shed 2 bases, J shed 0 bases, and the junction held 8 bases outside the gene matches. Here the CDR3 DNA reads TGTGCCAGCAGCTTTCGGGCGACAGGGATCTCTGGAAACACCATATATTTT. Translation: CASSFRATGISGNTIYF.

The V and J genes are TRBV5-4 and TRBJ1-2, with D unclear. This CDR3 contains 14 residues. The V end lost 2 bases, the J end lost 7 bases, and 15 bases lay between the germline ends. Germline-derived CDR1 and CDR2 are SGHNT and YYREEE (reference sequence). The CDR3 DNA is TGTGCCAGCAGCTTCGTCGCGTCCGCGAGTGGCTACACCTTC. This encodes CASSFVASASGYTF.

The rearrangement joins TRBV5-4 to TRBJ2-1, with TRBD2 matching 7 bases. The V gene end was trimmed by 5 bases and the J gene end by 1 base; junction bases not matched to a gene: 9. Per germline, CDR1 SGHNT and CDR2 YYREEE (reference sequence). This CDR3 contains 16 residues. CDR3 bases: TGTGCCAGCAGGTCTGGCGGGAGCCCTTCCTACAATGAGCAGTTCTTC. It encodes CASRSGGSPSYNEQFF.

J is TRBJ1-1 and V is TRBV2, with D unclear. Trimming left V 5 bases short and J 0 bases short, with 10 bases between. The CDR3 length is 14 residues. In germline, CDR1 is SNHLY, CDR2 FYNNEI. For the CDR3, the DNA is TGTGCCAGCAGTAGACACGGCCTGAACACTGAAGCTTTCTTT. It specifies CASSRHGLNTEAFF.

The chain recombines TRBV4-1 with TRBJ2-6, with 7 positions matching TRBD1. The CDR3 is 15 amino acids. Trimming took 4 bases from V and 2 from J; bases not matched to a gene: 2. CDR1 MGHRA and CDR2 YSYEKL come from the germline V gene. In DNA, the CDR3 is TGCGCCAGCAGCCGGACAGGTCCTGGGGCCAACGTCCTGACTTTC. Translating gives CASSRTGPGANVLTF.

The V and J genes are TRBV30 and TRBJ1-2; a possible D gene is TRBD1 (5 bases). The ends were cut back, 5 bases at V and 5 bases at J, with 9 bases in the middle. The germline gives CDR1 GTSNPN, CDR2 SVGIG (reference sequence). CDR3 length equals 11 residues. For the CDR3, the DNA is TGTGCCTGGGCCGACAGTTATGGCTACACCTTC. This translates into CAWADSYGYTF.

The chain couples TRBV19 to TRBJ1-5; 9 bases align to TRBD1. Losses at the gene ends were 1 base for V and 6 bases for J; bases not matched to a gene: 10. The CDR3 contains 17 residues. CDR1 and CDR2 (germline): LNHDA, SQIVND (reference sequence). CDR3 sequence (DNA): TGTGCCAGTAGTATAGGCTACAGGGGGCGATTGGCTCAGCCCCAGCATTTT. Translated: CASSIGYRGRLAQPQHF. The whole variable domain, remainder taken from reference TRBV19 and TRBJ1-5, is DGGITQSPKYLFRKEGQNVTLSCEQNLNHDAMYWYRQDPGQGLRLIYYSQIVNDFQKGDIAEGYSVSREKKESFPLTVTSAQKNPTAFYLCASSIGYRGRLAQPQHFGDGTRLSIL.

This rearrangement joins TRBV19 to TRBJ2-2, with 8 positions matching TRBD2. Germline V gene sequence: CDR1 LNHDA, CDR2 SQIVND (reference sequence). V trimming: 5 bases; J trimming: 3 bases; junction bases outside the gene matches: 2. This CDR3 contains 14 residues. CDR3 in amino acids: CASSRSGDTGELFF. DNA for the CDR3: TGTGCCAGTAGTCGTAGCGGGGACACCGGGGAGCTGTTTTTT.

The rearrangement uses TRBV6-5 and TRBJ2-7; D gene uncertain. Germline CDR1 and CDR2: MNHEY and SVGAGI. Trimming stripped 3 bases from V and 4 bases from J, with 13 bases between. The CDR3 is made up of 14 amino acids. The CDR3 coding sequence is TGTGCCAGCAGTTATGGGCAGGCCCATTACGAGCAGTACTTC. Its protein is CASSYGQAHYEQYF.

The chain recombines TRBV30 with TRBJ2-5; 11 nucleotides match TRBD2. With the DNA end fitting TRBJ2-7 better, the J assignment may be wrong. The CDR3 has 16 residues. Germline lookup yields CDR1 GTSNPN and CDR2 SVGIG (reference sequence). The CDR3 DNA is TGTGCCTGGAGTCCCGGGACTAGCGGTTTCTCCTACGAGCAGTACTTC. Translated: CAWSPGTSGFSYEQYF.

Only a few counts were recorded for this clone. The V gene is TRBV15, the J gene TRBJ2-2, with TRBD2 matching over 14 bases. Germline V lookup: CDR1 LNHNV, CDR2 YYDKDF (reference sequence). This CDR3 has 17 amino acids. V shed 5 bases and J 7 bases; nucleotides not matched to a gene: 9. The CDR3 sequence: CATSPRLAGGPVGELFF. The CDR3, as DNA: TGTGCCACCAGCCCGCGACTAGCGGGAGGGCCTGTCGGGGAGCTGTTTTTT.

About this clone itself: Germline and junction disagree at one end, which may indicate a read error. This chain connects TRBV7-9 to TRBJ1-2, with TRBD1 identical over 8 bases. The CDR3 is 14 residues long. In germline, CDR1 is SEHNR, CDR2 FQNEAQ (reference sequence). Written as DNA, the CDR3 is TGTTCCAGCAGCCGACAGGGGCACGACTATGGCTACACCTTC. Translation: CSSSRQGHDYGYTF.

The V and J genes are TRBV13 and TRBJ1-6, with D unclear. The germline CDR1 and CDR2 sequences are PRHDT and FYEKMQ (reference sequence). Deletions cut 5 bases from V and 7 bases from J, with 12 bases between. CDR3 length: 14 residues. The CDR3 DNA sequence: TGTGCCAGCAGCCAAAGACAAGCCAATTCACCCCTCCACTTT. Encoded protein: CASSQRQANSPLHF.

The count of this clone is one. The rearrangement joins TRBV7-9 to TRBJ2-1; 11 nucleotides line up with TRBD2. CDR3 length equals 16 residues. Germline loops: CDR1 SEHNR, CDR2 FQNEAQ (reference sequence). J gave up 4 bases and V 5 bases, and 7 bases lay outside the gene matches. The CDR3 region has the DNA TGTGCCAGCAGCACTTTAGCGGGAGGGCCTTACAATGAGCAGTTCTTC. Protein: CASSTLAGGPYNEQFF. The entire variable domain, with the rest obtained from reference TRBV7-9 and TRBJ2-1, is as follows: DTGVSQNPRHKITKRGQNVTFRCDPISEHNRLYWYRQTLGQGPEFLTYFQNEAQLEKSRLLSDRFSAERPKGSFSTLEIQRTEQGDSAMYLCASSTLAGGPYNEQFFGPGTRLTVL.

The chain combines TRBV27 with TRBJ1-4; the D gene is possibly TRBD1 (5 bases). The CDR3 is made up of 15 amino acids. CDR1 and CDR2 from the germline V gene are MNHEY and SMNVEV (reference sequence). V shed 1 base and J shed 6 bases, with 12 bases lying between them. CDR3 DNA: TGTGCCAGCAGTTTATTAGGGGTATTAGATGAAAAACTGTTTTTT. The encoded protein is CASSLLGVLDEKLFF.

The rearrangement joins TRBV7-8 to TRBJ2-1, with 10 positions matching TRBD2. Per germline, CDR1 SGHVS and CDR2 FQNEAQ. The CDR3 is made up of 15 amino acids. V gave up 7 bases and J gave up 4 bases; unmatched junction bases: 7. The CDR3 bases are TGTGCCAGCAACCCACTAGCGGGGTCATACAATGAGCAGTTCTTC. Its protein is CASNPLAGSYNEQFF.

The genes are TRBV29-1 and TRBJ2-7; TRBD2 aligns across 9 bases. This CDR3 contains 12 residues. Germline values: CDR1 SQVTM, CDR2 ANQGSEA. Germline trimming cut 6 bases from V and 2 bases from J; bases unmatched to any gene: 2. CDR3 DNA: TGCAGCGTAGCGGGAGGTACCTACGAGCAGTACTTC. Residues: CSVAGGTYEQYF.

There are a few counts of this clone. This rearrangement joins TRBV11-3 to TRBJ2-3; TRBD1 is a possible D gene (6 bases). The CDR3 covers 16 residues. V lost 5 bases and J 2 bases, leaving 17 bases between the germline ends. Germline V lookup: CDR1 SGHNT, CDR2 YENEEA. CDR3 DNA sequence: TGTGCCAGCAGCGCCCACACAGGGACCTACACAGATACGCAGTATTTT. This sequence encodes CASSAHTGTYTDTQYF. The full variable domain, its missing parts supplied by reference TRBV11-3 and TRBJ2-3, is EAGVVQSPRYKIIEKKQPVAFWCNPISGHNTLYWYLQNLGQGPELLIRYENEEAVDDSQLPKDRFSAERLKGVDSTLKIQPAELGDSAVYLCASSAHTGTYTDTQYFGPGTRLTVL.

The V and J genes are TRBV12-5 and TRBJ2-1; 11 nucleotides line up with TRBD2. Germline loops: CDR1 LGHNT, CDR2 FRNRAP. CDR3 length: 17 amino acids. Trimming removed 1 base from V and 2 bases from J; junction bases left unmatched: 4. CDR3 loop: CASGLEGLADTYNEQFF. DNA for the CDR3: TGTGCTAGTGGTTTGGAGGGACTAGCGGATACCTACAATGAGCAGTTCTTC.

The J gene is TRBJ2-5, the V gene TRBV18, with 12 bases aligning to TRBD2. Germline values: CDR1 KGHSH, CDR2 LQKENI. The CDR3 totals 17 residues. V gave up 3 bases and J gave up 5 bases; unmatched junction bases: 10. CDR3 bases: TGTGCCAGCTCACCCCAGGACGGACTAGCGGGATCGGAGACCCAGTACTTC. Protein: CASSPQDGLAGSETQYF. Full variable domain (outside the CDR3, taken from reference TRBV18 and TRBJ2-5): NAGVMQNPRHLVRRRGQEARLRCSPMKGHSHVYWYRQLPEEGLKFMVYLQKENIIDESGMPKERFSAEFPKEGPSILRIQQVVRGDSAAYFCASSPQDGLAGSETQYFGPGTRLLVL.

The V and J genes are TRBV4-2 and TRBJ2-7; 10 bases map to TRBD2. With V trimmed by 1 base and J by 0 bases, 3 bases remained unmatched. The germline V gene has CDR1 LGHNA and CDR2 YNFKEQ. The CDR3 has 16 residues. The CDR3 region is CASSQGASGSSYEQYF. DNA of the CDR3: TGTGCCAGCAGCCAAGGTGCTAGCGGGAGCTCCTACGAGCAGTACTTC.

The V call is TRBV11-1, the J call TRBJ2-3; 8 nucleotides align to TRBD1. The V gene's germline CDR1 is SGHAT and CDR2 FQDESV (reference sequence). This CDR3 contains 14 residues. V lost 4 bases and J lost 5; bases outside the gene matches: 5. The DNA for the CDR3 is TGTGCCAGCAGCTGGACAGGGTCGGAAGATACGCAGTATTTT. The encoded protein is CASSWTGSEDTQYF.

The rearrangement links TRBV28 to TRBJ1-1, with D possibly being TRBD1 (5 bases). V was cut by 10 bases and J by 6 bases, with 18 bases left in between. Germline CDR1 and CDR2: MDHEN and SYDVKM. The CDR3 consists of 13 residues. The CDR3 DNA follows: TGTGCCACGCAACCTGGGGGGGTGGCTGAAGCTTTCTTT. This sequence encodes CATQPGGVAEAFF.

The rearrangement joins TRBV7-9 to TRBJ1-2; 7 bases fit TRBD1. V was pared by 5 bases and J by 4 bases, with 4 bases of the junction left unmatched. Germline V gives CDR1 SEHNR, CDR2 FQNEAQ (reference sequence). The CDR3 loop spans 13 amino acids. This CDR3 reads CASSGTETYGYTF. The CDR3 coding sequence is TGTGCCAGCAGCGGGACAGAGACCTATGGCTACACCTTC.

The chain carries TRBV19 and TRBJ1-2; D call uncertain. The CDR3 consists of 14 residues. The V gene's germline CDR1 is LNHDA and CDR2 SQIVND (reference sequence). Trimming left V 10 bases short and J 4 bases short, with 19 bases between. CDR3 in amino acids: CAIPPRSEGYGYTF. CDR3 coding DNA: TGTGCCATCCCACCTAGGTCCGAAGGCTATGGCTACACCTTC.

The gene calls are TRBV5-6 and TRBJ1-5, with no clear D. There are 14 residues in the CDR3. Germline V gene sequence: CDR1 SGHDT, CDR2 YYEEEE. V was pared by 0 bases and J by 2 bases, with 6 bases between. CDR3 in amino acids: CASSLGPGNQPQHF. CDR3 nucleotides: TGTGCCAGCAGCTTGGGGCCAGGCAATCAGCCCCAGCATTTT.

V and J are TRBV20-1 and TRBJ1-2; the D is unclear. CDR3 length equals 11 residues. Germline CDR1 is DFQATT and CDR2 is SNEGSKA (reference sequence). V was pared by 7 bases and J by 3 bases, with 9 bases between. CDR3 DNA sequence: TGCAGTGTTTACAGAGACTATGGCTACACCTTC. Its translation: CSVYRDYGYTF.